The 4 T cell receptor beta chains given below trace back to one sample, sequenced in a study of cytomegalovirus exposure and HLA in healthy donors (dated by TCRdb to about 2017). Preparation of the library involved the immunoSEQ multiplex PCR assay. For the multiplex PCR, a mixture combining 60 forward primers for TCR Vbeta segments and 13 reverse primers for TCR Jbeta segments was used. TCRdb limited this immuneACCESS table to in-frame rearrangements with V and J called. A share of clones is missing; checked studies link under half to unresolved V genes, and the rest is unexplained. The sample data list 200,000 to 250,000 clones, and roughly 84% of these were observed just once. The ten largest make up 1% to 1.5% of the sample. Material for sequencing was PBMCs. The receptors were sampled from a human donor in good health.

The J gene is TRBJ2-7, the V gene TRBV6-1; D possibly corresponds to TRBD2 (6 bases). Trimming left V 5 bases short and J 9 bases short, with 11 bases between. The CDR3 has 11 amino acids. Germline CDR1 and CDR2: MNHNS and SASEGT. CDR3: CASSYGGTQYF. The DNA of the CDR3 is TGTGCCAGCAGTTATGGGGGGACGCAGTACTTC.

This chain connects TRBV7-9 to TRBJ2-2, with 9 bases fitting TRBD1. Per the germline V gene, CDR1 is SEHNR and CDR2 is FQNEAQ (reference sequence). The CDR3 contains 18 residues. Trimming at V came to 1 base and at J to 0 bases, leaving 6 bases not matched to a gene. The CDR3 loop is CASSLDWGQGPNTGELFF. CDR3 bases: TGTGCCAGCAGCTTAGATTGGGGACAGGGCCCGAACACCGGGGAGCTGTTTTTT.

The DNA of the CDR3 is TGTGCCAGCAGGAGGGACATCGAAGCTTTCTTT. Its translation is CASRRDIEAFF. The chain employs TRBV6-1 and TRBJ1-1; D perhaps matches TRBD1 (6 bases). Germline V CDR1 and CDR2: MNHNS, SASEGT. The V and J ends lost 6 bases and 8 bases respectively, with 10 bases between them. The CDR3 runs 11 residues.

This sequence joins TRBV5-5 and TRBJ1-3; D unresolved. The CDR3 has 17 residues. The V gene's germline CDR1 is SGHKS and CDR2 YYEKEE (reference sequence). The V end lost 0 bases, the J end lost 2 bases, and 15 bases lay between the germline ends. CDR3 protein: CASSLESTGRAGNTIYF. CDR3 DNA: TGTGCCAGCAGCTTGGAGTCGACCGGGCGGGCTGGAAACACCATATATTTT.